This T cell receptor (beta chain) was obtained from a study of blood T cell repertoires in COVID-19. The CDR3 is 16 residues long. Germline V CDR1 and CDR2: SGHVS, FNYEAQ. V lost 1 base and J lost 2, with 12 bases in between. Libraries were prepared by immunoSEQ multiplex PCR; TCRdb keeps only in-frame clonotypes and omits some of them. This sample has more than 300,000 clones; roughly nine tenths occur once, and the top ten carry around 4.2%. This receptor was taken from a woman younger than 45 who had been exposed to COVID-19. The gene calls are TRBV7-6 and TRBJ1-3, with D possibly TRBD1 on 5 matching bases. The sequenced sample consisted of PBMCs or T cells enriched from blood (not recorded which). CDR3 bases: TGTGCCAGCAGCTTAGGGCGGGGCAACCCTGGAAACACCATATATTTT. It encodes CASSLGRGNPGNTIYF.